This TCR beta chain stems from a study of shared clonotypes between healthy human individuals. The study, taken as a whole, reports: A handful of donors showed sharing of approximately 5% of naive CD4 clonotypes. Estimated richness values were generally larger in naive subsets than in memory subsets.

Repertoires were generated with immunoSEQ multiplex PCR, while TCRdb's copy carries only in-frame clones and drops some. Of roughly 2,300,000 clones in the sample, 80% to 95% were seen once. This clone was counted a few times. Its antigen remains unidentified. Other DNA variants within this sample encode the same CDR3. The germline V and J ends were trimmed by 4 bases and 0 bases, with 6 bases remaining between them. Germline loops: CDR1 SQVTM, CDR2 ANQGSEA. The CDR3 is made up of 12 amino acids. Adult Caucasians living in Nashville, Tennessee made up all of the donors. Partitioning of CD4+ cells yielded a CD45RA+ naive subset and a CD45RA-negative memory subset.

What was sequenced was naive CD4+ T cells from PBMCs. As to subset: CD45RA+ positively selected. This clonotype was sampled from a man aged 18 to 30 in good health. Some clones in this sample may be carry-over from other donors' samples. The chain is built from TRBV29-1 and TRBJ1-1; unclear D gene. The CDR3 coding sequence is TGCAGCGTTGGGCAGATGAACACTGAAGCTTTCTTT. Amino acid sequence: CSVGQMNTEAFF.